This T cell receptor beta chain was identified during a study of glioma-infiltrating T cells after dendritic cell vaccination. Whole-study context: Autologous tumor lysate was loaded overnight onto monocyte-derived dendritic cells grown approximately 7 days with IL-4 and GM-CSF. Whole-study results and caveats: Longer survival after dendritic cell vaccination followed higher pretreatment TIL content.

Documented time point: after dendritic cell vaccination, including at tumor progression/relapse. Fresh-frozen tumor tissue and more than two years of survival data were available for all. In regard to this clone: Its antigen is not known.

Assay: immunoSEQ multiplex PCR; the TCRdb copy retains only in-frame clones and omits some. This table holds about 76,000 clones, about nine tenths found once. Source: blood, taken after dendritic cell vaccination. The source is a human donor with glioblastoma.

The CDR3: CASSRLGGSGGVSTDTQYF. CDR3 DNA sequence: TGTGCCAGCAGCCGTTTGGGGGGTAGCGGGGGTGTTAGCACAGATACGCAGTATTTT. V and J are TRBV4-2 and TRBJ2-3; 9 bases map to TRBD2. This CDR3 contains 19 residues. The V gene's germline CDR1 is LGHNA and CDR2 YNFKEQ. Trimming took 4 bases from V and 0 from J; bases not matched to a gene: 14.